Sequencing of this T cell receptor (beta chain) was carried out in a study of shared clonotypes between healthy human individuals. Study conclusions and caveats: Large depth notwithstanding, sorted-subset sequencing proved incomplete by rarefaction.

In the original workflow: ImmunoSEQ yielded junction-only sequences lacking quality scores, so filtering differed. Sequencing used immunoSEQ multiplex PCR; TCRdb keeps in-frame clones, though not all of them. The DNA gave D and trimming, while V, J and clone size come from that table. Seen here are about 2 million clones, around 95% observed once, and the top ten hold 0.13%. This clone was seen a single time. Its antigen is as yet unknown. Germline CDR1 reads MGHRA; CDR2 reads YSYEKL. V gave up 6 bases and J gave up 8 bases; unmatched junction bases: 8. This CDR3 has 14 residues. V and J are TRBV4-1 and TRBJ1-5, with 9 bases matching TRBD1. Sequenced input: naive CD4+ T cells sorted from blood. The subset: CD45RA+ positively selected. The origin of this receptor is a man aged 18 to 29 in good health. Here the CDR3 DNA reads TGCGCCAGCAGACGCACAGGGGGCGCGGAGCCCCAGCATTTT. Amino acid sequence: CASRRTGGAEPQHF.